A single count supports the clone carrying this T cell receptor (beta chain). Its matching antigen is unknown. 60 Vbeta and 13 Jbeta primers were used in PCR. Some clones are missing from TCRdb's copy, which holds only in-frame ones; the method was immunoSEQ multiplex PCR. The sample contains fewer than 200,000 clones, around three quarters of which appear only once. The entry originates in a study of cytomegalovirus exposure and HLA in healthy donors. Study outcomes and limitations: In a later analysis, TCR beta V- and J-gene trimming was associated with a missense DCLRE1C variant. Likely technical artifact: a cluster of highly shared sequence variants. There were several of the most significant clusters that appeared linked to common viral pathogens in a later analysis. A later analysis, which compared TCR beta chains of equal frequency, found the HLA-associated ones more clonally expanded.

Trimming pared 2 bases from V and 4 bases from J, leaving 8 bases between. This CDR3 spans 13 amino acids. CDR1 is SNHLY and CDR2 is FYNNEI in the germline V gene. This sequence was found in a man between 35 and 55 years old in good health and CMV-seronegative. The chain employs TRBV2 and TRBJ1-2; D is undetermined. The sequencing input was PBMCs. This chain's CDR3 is CASSEQVSYGYTF. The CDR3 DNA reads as TGTGCCAGCAGTGAACAGGTTAGCTATGGCTACACCTTC.